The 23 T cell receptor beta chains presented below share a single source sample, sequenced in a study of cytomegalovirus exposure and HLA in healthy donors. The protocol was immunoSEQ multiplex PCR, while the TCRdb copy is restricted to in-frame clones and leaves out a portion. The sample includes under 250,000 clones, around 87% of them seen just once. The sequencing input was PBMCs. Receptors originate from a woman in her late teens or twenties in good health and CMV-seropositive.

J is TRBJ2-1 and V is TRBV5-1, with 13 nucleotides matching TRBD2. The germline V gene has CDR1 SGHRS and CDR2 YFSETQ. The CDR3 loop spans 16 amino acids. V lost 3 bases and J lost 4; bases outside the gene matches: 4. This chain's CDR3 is CASSWRLAGGYNEQFF. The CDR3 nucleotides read TGCGCCAGCAGCTGGCGACTAGCGGGAGGTTACAATGAGCAGTTCTTC.

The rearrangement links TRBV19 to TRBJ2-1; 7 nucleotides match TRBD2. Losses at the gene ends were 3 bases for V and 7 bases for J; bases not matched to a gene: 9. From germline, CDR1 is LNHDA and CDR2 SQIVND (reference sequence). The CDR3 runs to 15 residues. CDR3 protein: CASSMMWLAANEQFF. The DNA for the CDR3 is TGTGCCAGTAGTATGATGTGGCTAGCGGCAAATGAGCAGTTCTTC.

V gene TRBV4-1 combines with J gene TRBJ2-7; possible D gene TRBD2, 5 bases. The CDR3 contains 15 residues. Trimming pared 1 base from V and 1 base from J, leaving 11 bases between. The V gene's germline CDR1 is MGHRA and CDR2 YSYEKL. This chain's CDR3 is CASSQGEGTSYEQYF. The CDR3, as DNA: TGCGCCAGCAGCCAAGGAGAGGGCACATCCTACGAGCAGTACTTC.

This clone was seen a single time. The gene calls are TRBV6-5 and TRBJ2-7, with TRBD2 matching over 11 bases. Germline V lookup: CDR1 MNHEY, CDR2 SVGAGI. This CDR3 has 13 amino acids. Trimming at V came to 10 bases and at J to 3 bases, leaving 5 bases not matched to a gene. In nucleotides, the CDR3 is TGTGCCACTGGGACTAGCGGAAACTACGAGCAGTACTTC. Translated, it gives CATGTSGNYEQYF.

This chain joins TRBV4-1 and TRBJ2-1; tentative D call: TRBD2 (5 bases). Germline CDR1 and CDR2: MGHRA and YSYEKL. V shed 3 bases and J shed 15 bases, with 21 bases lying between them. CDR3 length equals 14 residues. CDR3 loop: CASSHRVGGSTWFF. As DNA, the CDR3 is TGCGCCAGCAGCCATAGGGTTGGAGGATCCACCTGGTTCTTC.

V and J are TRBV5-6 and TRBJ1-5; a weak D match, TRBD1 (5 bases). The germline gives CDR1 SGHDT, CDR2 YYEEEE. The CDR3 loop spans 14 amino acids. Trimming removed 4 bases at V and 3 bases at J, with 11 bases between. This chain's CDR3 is CASSGRGSNQPQHF. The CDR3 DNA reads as TGTGCCAGCAGCGGGCGGGGGTCCAATCAGCCCCAGCATTTT. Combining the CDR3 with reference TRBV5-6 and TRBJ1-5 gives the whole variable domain DAGVTQSPTHLIKTRGQQVTLRCSPKSGHDTVSWYQQALGQGPQFIFQYYEEEERQRGNFPDRFSGHQFPNYSSELNVNALLLGDSALYLCASSGRGSNQPQHFGDGTRLSIL.

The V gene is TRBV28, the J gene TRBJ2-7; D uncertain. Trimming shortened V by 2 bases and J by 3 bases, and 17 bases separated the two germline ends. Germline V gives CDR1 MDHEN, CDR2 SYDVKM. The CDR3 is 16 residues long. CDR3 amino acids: CASSLGVSLRSYEQYF. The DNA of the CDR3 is TGTGCCAGCAGTTTAGGAGTGTCCCTGAGGAGCTACGAGCAGTACTTC.

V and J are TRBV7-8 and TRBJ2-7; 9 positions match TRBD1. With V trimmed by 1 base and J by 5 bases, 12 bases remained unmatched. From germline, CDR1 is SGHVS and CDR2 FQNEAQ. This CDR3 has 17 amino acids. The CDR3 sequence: CASSLGVSSWTGDEQYF. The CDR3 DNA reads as TGTGCCAGCAGCTTAGGAGTAAGTTCCTGGACAGGGGACGAGCAGTACTTC. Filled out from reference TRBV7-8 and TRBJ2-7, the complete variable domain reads GAGVSQSPRYKVAKRGQDVALRCDPISGHVSLFWYQQALGQGPEFLTYFQNEAQLDKSGLPSDRFFAERPEGSVSTLKIQRTQQEDSAVYLCASSLGVSSWTGDEQYFGPGTRLTVT.

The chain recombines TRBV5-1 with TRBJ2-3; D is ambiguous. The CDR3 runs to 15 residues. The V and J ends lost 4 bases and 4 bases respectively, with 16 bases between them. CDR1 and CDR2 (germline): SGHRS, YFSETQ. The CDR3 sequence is CASSVVVESPDTQYF. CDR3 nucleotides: TGCGCCAGCAGCGTCGTAGTTGAAAGCCCAGATACGCAGTATTTT.

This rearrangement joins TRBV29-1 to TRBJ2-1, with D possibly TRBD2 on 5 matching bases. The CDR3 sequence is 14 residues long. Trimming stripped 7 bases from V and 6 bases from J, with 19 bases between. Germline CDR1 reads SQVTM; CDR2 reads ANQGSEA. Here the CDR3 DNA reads TGCAGCGCAACAACTAGTATAGGGCCCAATGAGCAGTTCTTC. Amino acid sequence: CSATTSIGPNEQFF.

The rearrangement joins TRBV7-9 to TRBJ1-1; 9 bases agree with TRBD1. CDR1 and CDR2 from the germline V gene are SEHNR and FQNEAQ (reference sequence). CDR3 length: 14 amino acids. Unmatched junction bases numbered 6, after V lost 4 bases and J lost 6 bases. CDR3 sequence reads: CASSSGTGTAEAFF. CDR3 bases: TGTGCCAGCAGCTCTGGGACAGGGACCGCTGAAGCTTTCTTT.

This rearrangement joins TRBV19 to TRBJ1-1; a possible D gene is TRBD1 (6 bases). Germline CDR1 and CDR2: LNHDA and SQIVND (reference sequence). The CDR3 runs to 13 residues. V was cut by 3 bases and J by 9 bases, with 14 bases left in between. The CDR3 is CASSMGTGTKAFF. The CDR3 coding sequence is TGTGCCAGTAGTATGGGCACAGGGACTAAAGCTTTCTTT.

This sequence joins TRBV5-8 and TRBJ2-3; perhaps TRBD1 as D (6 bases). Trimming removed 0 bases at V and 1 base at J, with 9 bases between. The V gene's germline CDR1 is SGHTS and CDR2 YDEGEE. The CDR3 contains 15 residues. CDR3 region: CASSLVGAGTDTQYF. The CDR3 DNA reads TGTGCCAGCAGCTTGGTGGGGGCGGGCACAGATACGCAGTATTTT.

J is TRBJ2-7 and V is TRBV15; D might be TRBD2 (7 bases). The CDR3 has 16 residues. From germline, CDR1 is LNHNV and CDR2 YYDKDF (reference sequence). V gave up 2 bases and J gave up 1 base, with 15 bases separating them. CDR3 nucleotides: TGTGCCACCAGCAGATTGGCGGGGGCTGGATCCTACGAGCAGTACTTC. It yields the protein CATSRLAGAGSYEQYF.

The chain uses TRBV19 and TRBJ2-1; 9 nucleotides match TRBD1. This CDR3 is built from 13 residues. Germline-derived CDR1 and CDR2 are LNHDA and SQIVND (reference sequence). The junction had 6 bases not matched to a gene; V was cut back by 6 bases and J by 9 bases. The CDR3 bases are TGTGCCAGTAGGCGACAGGGGGTTTTTGAGCAGTTCTTC. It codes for CASRRQGVFEQFF.

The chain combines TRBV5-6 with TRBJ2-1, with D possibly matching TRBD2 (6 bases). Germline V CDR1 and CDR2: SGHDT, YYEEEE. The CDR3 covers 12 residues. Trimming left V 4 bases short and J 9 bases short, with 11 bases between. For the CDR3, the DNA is TGTGCCAGCAGCCGACTAGTTCGTGAGCAGTTCTTC. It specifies CASSRLVREQFF. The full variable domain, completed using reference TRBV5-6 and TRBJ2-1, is DAGVTQSPTHLIKTRGQQVTLRCSPKSGHDTVSWYQQALGQGPQFIFQYYEEEERQRGNFPDRFSGHQFPNYSSELNVNALLLGDSALYLCASSRLVREQFFGPGTRLTVL.

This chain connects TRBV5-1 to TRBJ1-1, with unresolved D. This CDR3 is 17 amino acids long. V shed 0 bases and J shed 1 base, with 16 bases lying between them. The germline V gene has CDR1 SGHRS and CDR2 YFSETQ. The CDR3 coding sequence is TGCGCCAGCAGCTTGGTGCCGGGGATAACGCGGAACACTGAAGCTTTCTTT. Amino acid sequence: CASSLVPGITRNTEAFF.

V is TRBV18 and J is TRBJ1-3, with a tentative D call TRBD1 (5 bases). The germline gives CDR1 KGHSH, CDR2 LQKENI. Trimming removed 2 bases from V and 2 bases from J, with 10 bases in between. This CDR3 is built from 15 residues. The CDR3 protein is CASSPTQGAGNTIYF. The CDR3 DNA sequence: TGTGCCAGCTCACCAACCCAGGGTGCTGGAAACACCATATATTTT.

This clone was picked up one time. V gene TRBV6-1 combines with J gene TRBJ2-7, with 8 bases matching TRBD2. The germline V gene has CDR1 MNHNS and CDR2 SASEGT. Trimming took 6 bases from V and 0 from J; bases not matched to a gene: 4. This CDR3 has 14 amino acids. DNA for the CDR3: TGTGCCAGCAGGGAACTAGCGGACTCCTACGAGCAGTACTTC. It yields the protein CASRELADSYEQYF.

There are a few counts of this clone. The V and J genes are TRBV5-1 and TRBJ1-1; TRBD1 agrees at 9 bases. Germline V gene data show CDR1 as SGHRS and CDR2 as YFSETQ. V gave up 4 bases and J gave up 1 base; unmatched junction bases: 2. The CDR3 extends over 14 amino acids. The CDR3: CASSGGQGNTEAFF. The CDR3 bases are TGCGCCAGCAGCGGGGGACAGGGGAACACTGAAGCTTTCTTT.

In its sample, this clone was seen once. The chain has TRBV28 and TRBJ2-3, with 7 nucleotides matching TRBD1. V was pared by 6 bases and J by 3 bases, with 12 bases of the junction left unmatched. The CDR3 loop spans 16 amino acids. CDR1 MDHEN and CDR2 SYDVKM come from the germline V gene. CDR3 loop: CASSPYTGEGTDTQYF. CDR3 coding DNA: TGTGCCAGCAGCCCCTATACAGGGGAAGGGACAGATACGCAGTATTTT.

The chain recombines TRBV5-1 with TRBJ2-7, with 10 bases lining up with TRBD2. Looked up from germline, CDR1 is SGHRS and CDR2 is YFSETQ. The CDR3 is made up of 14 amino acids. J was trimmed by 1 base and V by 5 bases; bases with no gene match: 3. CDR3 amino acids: CASRWTSGSYEQYF. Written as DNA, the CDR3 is TGCGCCAGCAGGTGGACTAGCGGATCCTACGAGCAGTACTTC.

The CDR3: CASMQGNTGELFF. The DNA of the CDR3 is TGTGCCAGCATGCAGGGGAACACCGGGGAGCTGTTTTTT. The J gene is TRBJ2-2, the V gene TRBV25-1; D perhaps matches TRBD1 (5 bases). The CDR3 loop spans 13 amino acids. Germline loops: CDR1 MGHDK, CDR2 SYGVNS. Trimming pared 7 bases from V and 1 base from J, leaving 7 bases between.